These 25 T cell receptor beta chains originate from one sample sequenced in a study of shared clonotypes between healthy human individuals. Here immunoSEQ multiplex PCR was the method, and the copy in TCRdb shows in-frame clones only, minus some. The top ten clones hold approximately 0.057% of a sample with roughly 650,000 clones, 95% to 98% of them seen once. Sequencing used naive CD4+ T cells sorted from blood. Subset of the sample: CD45RA+ positively selected. These receptors originate from a woman in her twenties or thirties in good health.

The chain links TRBV18 to TRBJ2-5; D is uncertain. The V end lost 3 bases, the J end lost 4 bases, and 15 bases lay between the germline ends. The CDR3 sequence is 15 residues long. In germline, CDR1 is KGHSH, CDR2 LQKENI. CDR3 amino acids: CASSPFRSDIETQYF. The DNA of the CDR3 is TGTGCCAGCTCACCCTTCCGCTCAGACATAGAGACCCAGTACTTC. Looking up the rest from reference TRBV18 and TRBJ2-5 gives the full variable domain: NAGVMQNPRHLVRRRGQEARLRCSPMKGHSHVYWYRQLPEEGLKFMVYLQKENIIDESGMPKERFSAEFPKEGPSILRIQQVVRGDSAAYFCASSPFRSDIETQYFGPGTRLLVL.

This chain connects TRBV6-5 to TRBJ2-1; 11 bases are shared with TRBD2. Germline CDR1 MNHEY, CDR2 SVGAGI. Trimming removed 4 bases from V and 4 bases from J; junction bases left unmatched: 6. The CDR3 loop spans 16 amino acids. The CDR3 is CASSSFGTSGYNEQFF. For the CDR3, the DNA is TGTGCCAGCAGTTCCTTCGGGACTAGCGGTTACAATGAGCAGTTCTTC.

J is TRBJ1-2 and V is TRBV5-6; D unclear. V was cut by 6 bases and J by 3 bases, with 15 bases left in between. The CDR3 spans 14 residues. Germline CDR1 reads SGHDT; CDR2 reads YYEEEE. The CDR3 is CASTRVDNDYGYTF. The CDR3 DNA follows: TGTGCCAGCACCCGGGTGGATAACGACTATGGCTACACCTTC.

J is TRBJ2-1 and V is TRBV5-5; D is perhaps TRBD2 (5 bases). The CDR3 is 19 amino acids. Trimming took 6 bases from V and 0 from J, leaving 25 bases between them. Germline loops: CDR1 SGHKS, CDR2 YYEKEE (reference sequence). CDR3 region: CASTLMVASSPSSYNEQFF. The CDR3 region has the DNA TGTGCCAGCACCCTTATGGTGGCTAGCAGCCCGAGCTCCTACAATGAGCAGTTCTTC.

V is TRBV5-3 and J is TRBJ2-2; D ambiguous. TRBV5-3 is an ORF, with its function uncertain. This CDR3 region has 16 residues. V was shortened by 2 bases and J by 4 bases, with 15 bases between the two germline ends. CDR3 nucleotides: TGTGCCAGAAGCTTCCGGCTAGGGCCGTCCACCGGGGAGCTGTTTTTT. Amino acids: CARSFRLGPSTGELFF.

The rearrangement uses TRBV28 and TRBJ1-4; a possible D gene is TRBD1 (6 bases). The CDR3 runs to 14 residues. V lost 2 bases and J 8 bases, leaving 12 bases between the germline ends. Germline V gene sequence: CDR1 MDHEN, CDR2 SYDVKM. CDR3 in DNA: TGTGCCAGCAGTTTAGACAGGACCTCAGAAAAACTGTTTTTT. This translates into CASSLDRTSEKLFF.

J is TRBJ2-7 and V is TRBV11-2; no clear D gene. CDR3 length equals 13 residues. Trimming removed 0 bases from V and 3 bases from J, with 6 bases in between. Per germline, CDR1 SGHAT and CDR2 FQNNGV. CDR3 sequence: CASSLDRDYEQYF. CDR3 nucleotides: TGTGCCAGCAGCTTAGATCGAGACTACGAGCAGTACTTC.

The genes are TRBV19 and TRBJ2-7, with 9 bases identical to TRBD1. The CDR3 sequence is 15 residues long. V lost 3 bases to trimming and J lost 0 bases; unmatched junction nucleotides: 3. Germline CDR1 reads LNHDA; CDR2 reads SQIVND (reference sequence). The CDR3 loop is CASSIMTGGSYEQYF. As DNA, the CDR3 is TGTGCCAGTAGTATCATGACAGGGGGCTCCTACGAGCAGTACTTC. Full variable domain (rest looked up from reference TRBV19 and TRBJ2-7): DGGITQSPKYLFRKEGQNVTLSCEQNLNHDAMYWYRQDPGQGLRLIYYSQIVNDFQKGDIAEGYSVSREKKESFPLTVTSAQKNPTAFYLCASSIMTGGSYEQYFGPGTRLTVT.

The chain recombines TRBV2 with TRBJ2-7; D unresolved. The CDR3 has 13 residues. Germline V CDR1 and CDR2: SNHLY, FYNNEI. Trimming left V 6 bases short and J 6 bases short, with 15 bases between. The CDR3 loop reads CASRGLAPPEQYF. The CDR3 DNA is TGTGCCAGCAGGGGTCTCGCCCCCCCCGAGCAGTACTTC.

This clone was observed a single time. V gene TRBV6-5 combines with J gene TRBJ2-7, with TRBD2 identical over 9 bases. Germline-derived CDR1 and CDR2 are MNHEY and SVGAGI. The CDR3 consists of 16 residues. Germline trimming cut 0 bases from V and 6 bases from J; bases unmatched to any gene: 9. The CDR3 DNA follows: TGTGCCAGCAGTTACTCGACCGCGGGAGGGCCGGTCGAGCAGTACTTC. Its protein product is CASSYSTAGGPVEQYF.

The rearrangement links TRBV28 to TRBJ2-7, with D tentatively TRBD2 (6 bases). This CDR3 contains 15 residues. V was trimmed by 3 bases and J by 3 bases, leaving 15 bases between them. Germline CDR1 and CDR2: MDHEN and SYDVKM. The CDR3 loop reads CASSFRLAKNYEQYF. In DNA form, the CDR3 reads TGTGCCAGCAGTTTTAGGCTAGCGAAAAACTACGAGCAGTACTTC.

The chain uses TRBV7-6 and TRBJ2-1; D is unresolved. Per the germline V gene, CDR1 is SGHVS and CDR2 is FNYEAQ. CDR3 length: 13 residues. Trimming took 4 bases from V and 9 from J, leaving 13 bases between them. The CDR3 DNA sequence: TGTGCCAGCAGCTCCCAGAGGCGCGGTGAGCAGTTCTTC. It specifies CASSSQRRGEQFF. The full variable domain, with the rest looked up from reference TRBV7-6 and TRBJ2-1, is GAGVSQSPRYKVTKRGQDVALRCDPISGHVSLYWYRQALGQGPEFLTYFNYEAQQDKSGLPNDRFSAERPEGSISTLTIQRTEQRDSAMYRCASSSQRRGEQFFGPGTRLTVL.

The chain links TRBV5-5 to TRBJ2-7, with a possible D match to TRBD2 (5 bases). With 3 bases removed from V and 2 bases from J, the gap between germline ends came to 15 bases. CDR3 length: 15 amino acids. Germline loops: CDR1 SGHKS, CDR2 YYEKEE (reference sequence). The CDR3 DNA reads as TGTGCCAGCAGCTACGCCCGGACTGATGCCTACGAGCAGTACTTC. It is translated as CASSYARTDAYEQYF. The full variable domain, completed using reference TRBV5-5 and TRBJ2-7, is DAGVTQSPTHLIKTRGQQVTLRCSPISGHKSVSWYQQVLGQGPQFIFQYYEKEERGRGNFPDRFSARQFPNYSSELNVNALLLGDSALYLCASSYARTDAYEQYFGPGTRLTVT.

The CDR3 DNA follows: TGTGCCAGCAGTCAACAGGGGGGGTGGACAGATACGCAGTATTTT. It translates to CASSQQGGWTDTQYF. The V and J genes are TRBV2 and TRBJ2-3; a possible D gene is TRBD1 (8 bases). Germline V gives CDR1 SNHLY, CDR2 FYNNEI. The CDR3 is made up of 15 amino acids. V dropped 5 bases and J dropped 3 bases, with 15 bases sitting between them.

The chain is built from TRBV29-1 and TRBJ2-7, with 9 bases aligning to TRBD1. CDR1 and CDR2 from the germline V gene are SQVTM and ANQGSEA. CDR3 length: 13 residues. The junction had 2 bases not matched to a gene; V was cut back by 2 bases and J by 3 bases. In DNA, the CDR3 is TGCAGCGTTGAAAGACAGGGGGGCTACGAGCAGTACTTC. Translating gives CSVERQGGYEQYF.

The chain links TRBV7-9 to TRBJ1-5; 7 bases are a match to TRBD1. CDR1 and CDR2 from the germline V gene are SEHNR and FQNEAQ (reference sequence). With 5 bases clipped from V and 1 base from J, the junction kept 5 bases outside the gene matches. CDR3 length: 15 residues. In DNA, the CDR3 is TGTGCCAGCAGCACAGGGACAGCCAGCAATCAGCCCCAGCATTTT. The encoded protein is CASSTGTASNQPQHF.

The chain uses TRBV2 and TRBJ2-2; 7 bases line up with TRBD1. The CDR3 is 14 residues long. CDR1 SNHLY and CDR2 FYNNEI come from the germline V gene. Trimming removed 6 bases from V and 2 bases from J; junction bases left unmatched: 3. Here the CDR3 DNA reads TGTGCCAGCAGGTGGGACAGAAACACCGGGGAGCTGTTTTTT. Protein: CASRWDRNTGELFF.

V is TRBV6-1 and J is TRBJ1-2; the D is unclear. Germline CDR1 reads MNHNS; CDR2 reads SASEGT. Trimming removed 2 bases at V and 4 bases at J, with 8 bases between. This CDR3 region has 13 residues. The CDR3 loop is CASSEIPGYGYTF. In nucleotides, the CDR3 is TGTGCCAGCAGTGAAATTCCGGGCTATGGCTACACCTTC.

The sample holds a few counts of this clone. The V and J genes are TRBV13 and TRBJ2-1, with 9 bases matching TRBD2. With V trimmed by 5 bases and J by 9 bases, 17 bases remained unmatched. The CDR3 spans 17 residues. The germline V gene has CDR1 PRHDT and CDR2 FYEKMQ (reference sequence). CDR3 residues: CASSLRGGLAGFFEQFF. The CDR3 bases are TGTGCCAGCAGCCTAAGGGGGGGGCTAGCGGGATTTTTTGAGCAGTTCTTC.

This clone was counted once. The V call is TRBV11-2, the J call TRBJ2-7; a possible D gene is TRBD2 (6 bases). Germline-derived CDR1 and CDR2 are SGHAT and FQNNGV. This CDR3 contains 15 residues. The ends were cut back, 0 bases at V and 1 base at J, with 10 bases in the middle. CDR3 loop: CASSLEAGFSYEQYF. DNA for the CDR3: TGTGCCAGCAGCTTAGAGGCGGGGTTTTCCTACGAGCAGTACTTC.

V gene TRBV19 combines with J gene TRBJ2-7; 9 nucleotides match TRBD2. The CDR3 has 15 amino acids. CDR1 LNHDA and CDR2 SQIVND come from the germline V gene (reference sequence). With 6 bases clipped from V and 1 base from J, the junction kept 7 bases outside the gene matches. In DNA form, the CDR3 reads TGTGCCAGTAGCAACAGCGGGAGGAAGTCCTACGAGCAGTACTTC. It is translated as CASSNSGRKSYEQYF.

This clone was recorded once. The rearrangement uses TRBV11-1 and TRBJ1-4; 8 bases line up with TRBD1. Trimming took 1 base from V and 4 from J; bases not matched to a gene: 2. This CDR3 is built from 15 residues. Germline values: CDR1 SGHAT, CDR2 FQDESV (reference sequence). The DNA of the CDR3 is TGTGCCAGCAGCTTAGAGACAGGGGTTAATGAAAAACTGTTTTTT. Its translation: CASSLETGVNEKLFF.

In its sample, this clone was seen a few times. As DNA, the CDR3 is TGTGCCAGTAGTATGGTCTCTACTGAAGCTTTCTTT. It codes for CASSMVSTEAFF. The V gene is TRBV19, the J gene TRBJ1-1; no clear D gene. Germline V gives CDR1 LNHDA, CDR2 SQIVND (reference sequence). Deletions cut 3 bases from V and 5 bases from J, with 7 bases between. The CDR3 sequence is 12 residues long.

The chain has TRBV5-1 and TRBJ2-3; D is tentatively TRBD1 or TRBD2 (5 bases each). V was trimmed by 4 bases and J by 4 bases, leaving 16 bases between them. From germline, CDR1 is SGHRS and CDR2 YFSETQ. The CDR3 consists of 15 residues. The CDR3 DNA is TGCGCCAGCAGCAACCTAGGGGCTAGCTCAGATACGCAGTATTTT. It translates to CASSNLGASSDTQYF.

The rearrangement links TRBV7-2 to TRBJ2-5, with D unclear. The V end lost 0 bases, the J end lost 4 bases, and 6 bases lay between the germline ends. CDR1 and CDR2 (germline): SGHTA, FQGNSA. This CDR3 comprises 13 residues. CDR3 sequence: CASSLAWGETQYF. The CDR3, as DNA: TGTGCCAGCAGCTTAGCTTGGGGAGAGACCCAGTACTTC.